This TCR beta chain stems from a study of T cell changes during pregnancy in multiple sclerosis. Data came from immunoSEQ multiplex PCR; TCRdb stores just in-frame clones and leaves some out. This table has about 41,000 clones, 88% appearing once. Germline V CDR1 and CDR2: SGHTA, FQGNSA. Trimming stripped 1 base from V and 4 bases from J, with 18 bases between. The CDR3 runs to 17 residues. The source of this sequence is a female donor in good health, enrolled as a control in a pregnancy study. The starting material was peripheral blood, obtained in the first trimester of pregnancy. The chain has TRBV7-2 and TRBJ2-3; D may be TRBD2 (5 bases). The CDR3 reads CASSLGSNGLGADTQYF. The CDR3 DNA follows: TGTGCCAGCAGCTTAGGCTCTAACGGTCTCGGGGCAGATACGCAGTATTTT. The whole variable domain, remainder taken from reference TRBV7-2 and TRBJ2-3, is GAGVSQSPSNKVTEKGKDVELRCDPISGHTALYWYRQSLGQGLEFLIYFQGNSAPDKSGLPSDRFSAERTGGSVSTLTIQRTQQEDSAVYLCASSLGSNGLGADTQYFGPGTRLTVL.